This T cell receptor beta chain came from a study of cytomegalovirus exposure and HLA in healthy donors. Whole-study findings and limits: Within an earlier analysis, most TCR beta V segments proved productive either about 87% or about 30% of the time. Later analysis showed most CMV-associated TCR beta chains appearing HLA-restricted.

Vbeta (60) and Jbeta (13) primers were used in the PCR. Sequencing used immunoSEQ multiplex PCR; TCRdb keeps in-frame clones, though not all of them. Of 90,000 to 110,000 clones in the sample, 80% to 85% were seen once. The CDR3 is 17 amino acids. Germline V gene data show CDR1 as SGHVS and CDR2 as FQNEAQ. The ends lost 1 base at V and 3 bases at J; junction bases unmatched: 6. As for this clone: Its antigen is not known.

The chain combines TRBV7-8 with TRBJ1-4; 9 nucleotides agree with TRBD1. This clonotype was sampled from a woman between 25 and 40 years old in good health and CMV-seronegative. The specimen sequenced was PBMCs. For the CDR3, the DNA is TGTGCCAGCAGCTTAGGAAGAAGGGACAGGGCTAATGAAAAACTGTTTTTT. Encoded protein: CASSLGRRDRANEKLFF.